The 10 T cell receptor beta chains in this list originate from one sample, sequenced in a study of shared clonotypes between healthy human individuals. Terminally differentiated effector memory CD45RA+ cells were excluded by CCR7 positive selection of CD45RO-negative cells. The table came from immunoSEQ multiplex PCR; TCRdb's copy has only in-frame clones and leaves some out. The sample carries about 680,000 clones, 92% recorded once. Sequenced input: naive CD8+ T cells sorted from blood. These receptor sequences come from a man aged 30 to 39 in good health.

Details on this clone: Within the sample, other DNA sequences also encode this same CDR3. The chain employs TRBV11-3 and TRBJ2-7; no reliable D call. The CDR3 consists of 13 residues. Germline V gives CDR1 SGHNT, CDR2 YENEEA. Trimming shortened V by 5 bases and J by 0 bases, and 8 bases separated the two germline ends. This CDR3 is CASSPRHSYEQYF. The CDR3 region has the DNA TGTGCCAGCAGCCCCCGACACTCCTACGAGCAGTACTTC. The whole variable domain, filled in from reference TRBV11-3 and TRBJ2-7, reads EAGVVQSPRYKIIEKKQPVAFWCNPISGHNTLYWYLQNLGQGPELLIRYENEEAVDDSQLPKDRFSAERLKGVDSTLKIQPAELGDSAVYLCASSPRHSYEQYFGPGTRLTVT.

J is TRBJ2-1 and V is TRBV25-1; 12 nucleotides align to TRBD1. The CDR3 covers 16 residues. CDR1 MGHDK and CDR2 SYGVNS come from the germline V gene. With V trimmed by 3 bases and J by 6 bases, 6 bases remained unmatched. The DNA for the CDR3 is TGTGCCAGCAGTGAGCCGGGACAGGGGGCTTTCAATGAGCAGTTCTTC. This sequence encodes CASSEPGQGAFNEQFF.

The gene calls are TRBV7-2 and TRBJ2-7, with TRBD2 as a possible D gene (6 bases). Trimming left V 5 bases short and J 0 bases short, with 17 bases between. This CDR3 has 16 amino acids. Germline loops: CDR1 SGHTA, CDR2 FQGNSA. CDR3 residues: CASSRGASASSYEQYF. Written as DNA, the CDR3 is TGTGCCAGCAGCCGCGGGGCTAGCGCGAGCTCCTACGAGCAGTACTTC.

J is TRBJ2-5 and V is TRBV4-1, with a weak D call TRBD1 (5 bases). The DNA end is a closer match to TRBJ2-7, so the J assignment may be wrong. Germline CDR1 reads MGHRA; CDR2 reads YSYEKL. There are 13 residues in the CDR3. CDR3 DNA: TGCGCCAGCAGCCAGGGCGACAGCTACGAGCAGTACTTC. Translation gives CASSQGDSYEQYF.

The chain recombines TRBV23-1 with TRBJ2-3; TRBD2 agrees at 10 bases. TRBV23-1 carries the ORF label, with uncertain function. The CDR3 extends over 15 amino acids. With V trimmed by 6 bases and J by 5 bases, 8 bases remained unmatched. In nucleotides, the CDR3 is TGCGCCAGCAGAGAGCGGGAGGGTGTTAGAGATACGCAGTATTTT. Its translation is CASREREGVRDTQYF.

V and J are TRBV6-5 and TRBJ1-2; no definite D call. Trimming removed 8 bases from V and 4 bases from J, with 14 bases in between. Germline V gene lookup returns CDR1 MNHEY and CDR2 SVGAGI. There are 13 residues in the CDR3. In nucleotides, the CDR3 is TGTGCCAGCGGCTTTGGCCCCACCTATGGCTACACCTTC. It encodes CASGFGPTYGYTF.

The chain links TRBV19 to TRBJ1-5; 8 bases align to TRBD1. This CDR3 spans 15 amino acids. Germline CDR1 LNHDA, CDR2 SQIVND (reference sequence). Losses at the gene ends were 5 bases for V and 5 bases for J; bases not matched to a gene: 8. CDR3 DNA: TGTGCCAGTAGTCCCGGACAGGGCGGGCATCAGCCCCAGCATTTT. As protein: CASSPGQGGHQPQHF.

This clone showed up many times. The CDR3 region is CASPPQGVGAEGTEAFF. Written as DNA, the CDR3 is TGTGCCAGCCCGCCTCAGGGAGTGGGTGCCGAGGGCACTGAAGCTTTCTTT. The J gene is TRBJ1-1, the V gene TRBV18; D may be TRBD1 (5 bases). This CDR3 contains 17 residues. Germline V gene lookup returns CDR1 KGHSH and CDR2 LQKENI. V lost 8 bases and J 4 bases, leaving 26 bases between the germline ends.

This rearrangement joins TRBV28 to TRBJ2-7, with D possibly being TRBD1 (6 bases). This CDR3 has 14 residues. V was cut by 3 bases and J by 2 bases, with 11 bases left in between. Germline V gives CDR1 MDHEN, CDR2 SYDVKM. In nucleotides, the CDR3 is TGTGCCAGCAGTTTCGCAGGGGAAACCTACGAGCAGTACTTC. Encoded protein: CASSFAGETYEQYF.

This rearrangement joins TRBV2 to TRBJ2-3, with D unresolved. V was shortened by 5 bases and J by 1 base, with 7 bases between the two germline ends. This CDR3 has 13 amino acids. Germline assignment: CDR1 SNHLY and CDR2 FYNNEI. The CDR3 sequence: CASSPRGTDTQYF. The CDR3 DNA reads TGTGCCAGCAGTCCAAGGGGCACAGATACGCAGTATTTT.